These 26 T cell receptor beta chains originate from one sample sequenced in a study of blood T cell repertoires in COVID-19. Clones were sequenced by immunoSEQ multiplex PCR, and TCRdb holds only the in-frame ones, with some missing. The table has a few hundred thousand clones, 80% to 90% seen once. Sequenced material: peripheral blood. Source of these receptors: a man aged 60-69 years who had recovered from COVID-19.

The CDR3 loop reads CASSQDSGLAEYNEQFF. CDR3 bases: TGTGCCAGCAGCCAAGATTCTGGGCTAGCGGAATACAATGAGCAGTTCTTC. V and J are TRBV3-1 (or the pseudogene TRBV3-2) and TRBJ2-1; 7 nucleotides line up with TRBD2. CDR3 length: 17 amino acids. V was pared by 0 bases and J by 4 bases, with 9 bases of the junction left unmatched. Germline V gene lookup returns CDR1 LGHDT and CDR2 YNNKEL (reference sequence).

The chain employs TRBV6-5 and TRBJ2-7, with TRBD1 as a possible D gene (6 bases). The germline V gene encodes CDR1 MNHEY and CDR2 SVGAGI. The CDR3 sequence is 14 residues long. Trimming shortened V by 6 bases and J by 0 bases, and 12 bases separated the two germline ends. The chain's CDR3 is CASRGTSTSYEQYF. CDR3 nucleotides: TGTGCCAGCAGGGGGACATCAACCTCCTACGAGCAGTACTTC.

J is TRBJ1-5 and V is TRBV4-1, with 7 bases aligning to TRBD1. After removal of 1 base from V and 0 bases from J, the junction contained 3 bases not matched to a gene. The CDR3 sequence is 16 residues long. Germline V gives CDR1 MGHRA, CDR2 YSYEKL. CDR3 in DNA: TGCGCCAGCAGCCAAGGAGGGGGCGTTAGCAATCAGCCCCAGCATTTT. Amino acid sequence: CASSQGGGVSNQPQHF.

The rearrangement links TRBV25-1 to TRBJ1-2, with 8 nucleotides matching TRBD1. In germline, CDR1 is MGHDK, CDR2 SYGVNS. The CDR3 is 14 residues long. V was pared by 4 bases and J by 4 bases, with 5 bases of the junction left unmatched. CDR3 in amino acids: CASSVRQGSYGYTF. The CDR3 bases are TGTGCCAGCAGTGTTCGACAGGGGAGCTATGGCTACACCTTC.

In this sample, this clone turned up a few times. The chain recombines TRBV7-2 with TRBJ2-2, with 8 bases that match TRBD1. The V and J ends lost 4 bases and 4 bases, in that order; junction bases with no gene match: 14. From germline, CDR1 is SGHTA and CDR2 FQGNSA. The CDR3 sequence is 18 residues long. In DNA, the CDR3 is TGTGCCAGCAGCTCTCGAACCGGCGGACAGGGCTCCACCGGGGAGCTGTTTTTT. Amino acid sequence: CASSSRTGGQGSTGELFF.

The chain joins TRBV5-4 to TRBJ2-3, with a possible D match to TRBD2 (7 bases). V was clipped by 4 bases and J by 0 bases, with 12 bases between them. Per germline, CDR1 SGHNT and CDR2 YYREEE (reference sequence). The CDR3 totals 15 residues. In DNA, the CDR3 is TGTGCCAGCAGCCGAGGGGGGGCTAGCACAGATACGCAGTATTTT. Encoded protein: CASSRGGASTDTQYF.

This clone showed up just once. The chain employs TRBV12-3 or TRBV12-4 and TRBJ2-7; D unresolved. This CDR3 region has 12 residues. V was cut by 3 bases and J by 6 bases, with 9 bases left in between. The CDR3 bases are TGTGCCAGCAGTTTGCGTGTCGGCGAGCAGTACTTC. It is translated as CASSLRVGEQYF.

The chain joins TRBV5-1 to TRBJ2-1, with 7 bases identical to TRBD1. The CDR3 covers 14 residues. Germline values: CDR1 SGHRS, CDR2 YFSETQ. V was pared by 0 bases and J by 8 bases, with 5 bases of the junction left unmatched. DNA of the CDR3: TGCGCCAGCAGCTTGGGACAGGGCAACCATGAGCAGTTCTTC. It translates to CASSLGQGNHEQFF.

The table lists this clone with a count of one. The chain carries TRBV30 and TRBJ1-4, with a tentative D call TRBD1 (5 bases). Germline assignment: CDR1 GTSNPN and CDR2 SVGIG (reference sequence). V shed 1 base and J shed 5 bases, with 14 bases lying between them. CDR3 length equals 15 residues. The CDR3 nucleotides are TGTGCCTGGAGTGGTTGGGGGGACTCGAATGAAAAACTGTTTTTT. Translation: CAWSGWGDSNEKLFF.

This rearrangement joins TRBV19 to TRBJ1-2; tentative D call: TRBD1 (5 bases). From germline, CDR1 is LNHDA and CDR2 SQIVND (reference sequence). The CDR3 runs 16 residues. The V end was cut by 4 bases, the J end by 5 bases, with 20 bases between. CDR3 coding DNA: TGTGCCAGTAGTAGAGCCGGGGGAGGTATCGTATATGGCTACACCTTC. Its translation is CASSRAGGGIVYGYTF.

The genes are TRBV19 and TRBJ1-1; 7 bases fit TRBD1. Germline CDR1 and CDR2: LNHDA and SQIVND (reference sequence). There are 16 residues in the CDR3. J lost 0 bases, V lost 4 bases, and 8 bases had no gene match. In DNA form, the CDR3 reads TGTGCCAGTAGTACCGGGGACAGTTCTCTGAACACTGAAGCTTTCTTT. Encoded protein: CASSTGDSSLNTEAFF.

This clone turned up a few times. The chain has TRBV11-3 and TRBJ2-7; 7 nucleotides line up with TRBD1. Trimming took 5 bases from V and 5 from J; bases not matched to a gene: 9. The CDR3 runs 14 residues. Germline V gives CDR1 SGHNT, CDR2 YENEEA. CDR3: CASSPQGGWNEQYF. The CDR3 DNA is TGTGCCAGCAGCCCCCAAGGGGGCTGGAACGAGCAGTACTTC.

The V and J genes are TRBV7-3 and TRBJ1-2, with 9 bases fitting TRBD1. The CDR3 loop spans 13 amino acids. With 4 bases clipped from V and 10 bases from J, the junction kept 7 bases outside the gene matches. The germline V gene encodes CDR1 SGHTA and CDR2 FQGTGA. The CDR3 bases are TGTGCCAGCAGCTCCAGAGACAGGGGGGTCTACACCTTC. This sequence encodes CASSSRDRGVYTF. The full variable domain, rest sourced from reference TRBV7-3 and TRBJ1-2, is GAGVSQTPSNKVTEKGKYVELRCDPISGHTALYWYRQSLGQGPEFLIYFQGTGAADDSGLPNDRFFAVRPEGSVSTLKIQRTERGDSAVYLCASSSRDRGVYTFGSGTRLTVV.

This rearrangement joins TRBV28 to TRBJ2-6, with D possibly TRBD1 on 6 matching bases. Trimming shortened V by 4 bases and J by 0 bases, and 16 bases separated the two germline ends. From germline, CDR1 is MDHEN and CDR2 SYDVKM. The CDR3 has 18 amino acids. CDR3 in amino acids: CASSSWGPGTSGANVLTF. In nucleotides, the CDR3 is TGTGCCAGCAGTTCGTGGGGGCCAGGGACCTCTGGGGCCAACGTCCTGACTTTC.

The rearrangement links TRBV9 to TRBJ2-5; 15 bases are a match to TRBD2. CDR1 and CDR2 (germline): SGDLS, YYNGEE. The CDR3 is 18 residues long. The V and J ends lost 3 bases and 1 base, in that order; junction bases with no gene match: 7. The CDR3 sequence is CASSAGLAGGRLQETQYF. CDR3 nucleotides: TGTGCCAGCAGCGCGGGACTAGCGGGGGGTCGTCTCCAAGAGACCCAGTACTTC.

This clone was seen just once. The chain combines TRBV29-1 with TRBJ1-1; 10 bases line up with TRBD1. The CDR3 is 14 residues long. Trimming removed 7 bases from V and 0 bases from J; junction bases left unmatched: 5. Germline-derived CDR1 and CDR2 are SQVTM and ANQGSEA. The CDR3 region is CSGGTGVMNTEAFF. CDR3 bases: TGCAGCGGGGGGACAGGGGTCATGAACACTGAAGCTTTCTTT.

The chain's CDR3 is CASSWQRASRGETQYF. The CDR3 DNA reads as TGTGCCAGCAGCTGGCAACGGGCCTCAAGGGGGGAGACCCAGTACTTC. This rearrangement joins TRBV7-9 to TRBJ2-5; D is perhaps TRBD1 (6 bases). Germline V CDR1 and CDR2: SEHNR, FQNEAQ (reference sequence). V dropped 4 bases and J dropped 5 bases, with 20 bases sitting between them. This CDR3 region has 16 residues.

The chain links TRBV19 to TRBJ1-2; the match to TRBD1 covers 8 bases. Germline V gene data show CDR1 as LNHDA and CDR2 as SQIVND (reference sequence). V was clipped by 7 bases and J by 8 bases; unmatched bases: 12. This CDR3 comprises 14 residues. The CDR3 sequence: CASTPGQGALGYTF. The CDR3 region has the DNA TGTGCCAGTACACCCGGACAGGGTGCCCTCGGCTACACCTTC.

The chain has TRBV9 and TRBJ2-1, with 12 bases lining up with TRBD2. Germline V gives CDR1 SGDLS, CDR2 YYNGEE. The CDR3 consists of 16 residues. After removal of 3 bases from V and 4 bases from J, the junction contained 5 bases not matched to a gene. CDR3 DNA sequence: TGTGCCAGCAGCGCGACCCTAGCGGGGGGGTACAATGAGCAGTTCTTC. It codes for CASSATLAGGYNEQFF.

The chain uses TRBV19 and TRBJ1-2; D is possibly TRBD1 (5 bases). The germline gives CDR1 LNHDA, CDR2 SQIVND (reference sequence). The CDR3 contains 14 residues. Trimming took 7 bases from V and 2 from J, leaving 14 bases between them. For the CDR3, the DNA is TGTGCCAGTACCCCCTCTCCAGGGAACTATGGCTACACCTTC. Translated: CASTPSPGNYGYTF.

Notes on this clone: Other DNA sequences in this specimen translate into the identical CDR3. The chain recombines TRBV6-5 with TRBJ1-4; 9 bases line up with TRBD1. Per germline, CDR1 MNHEY and CDR2 SVGAGI. This CDR3 is 14 amino acids long. J lost 8 bases, V lost 6 bases, and 7 bases had no gene match. CDR3 residues: CASSYGQGYEKLFF. In nucleotides, the CDR3 is TGTGCCAGCAGCTATGGACAGGGGTACGAAAAACTGTTTTTT.

A single count supports this clone. The genes are TRBV4-3 and TRBJ2-6, with 7 bases lining up with TRBD1. There are 18 residues in the CDR3. Germline V gives CDR1 LGHNA, CDR2 YSLEER. Trimming removed 2 bases from V and 1 base from J; junction bases left unmatched: 8. The CDR3 nucleotides are TGCGCCAGCAGCCAAACCCACAGGGGCTTATCTGGGGCCAACGTCCTGACTTTC. Translating it yields CASSQTHRGLSGANVLTF.

The rearrangement joins TRBV24-1 to TRBJ1-1; D remains unclear. The germline CDR1 and CDR2 sequences are KGHDR and SFDVKD. V shed 7 bases and J shed 0 bases, with 11 bases lying between them. The CDR3 length is 14 residues. The CDR3 DNA reads as TGTGCCACCAGGACCGCGGGAATGAACACTGAAGCTTTCTTT. This encodes CATRTAGMNTEAFF.

The CDR3 spells CASSLELAGRDEQFF. The CDR3 region has the DNA TGCGCCAGCAGCTTGGAACTAGCGGGAAGGGATGAGCAGTTCTTC. This chain joins TRBV5-1 and TRBJ2-1; 10 bases are shared with TRBD2. J lost 8 bases, V lost 0 bases, and 5 bases had no gene match. The CDR3 is 15 residues long. CDR1 SGHRS and CDR2 YFSETQ come from the germline V gene.

The chain is built from TRBV2 and TRBJ2-5; D possibly corresponds to TRBD1 (5 bases). The ends were cut back, 3 bases at V and 5 bases at J, with 10 bases in the middle. The germline V gene encodes CDR1 SNHLY and CDR2 FYNNEI. The CDR3 runs to 13 residues. DNA of the CDR3: TGTGCCAGCAGTGACCAGGGCCAGGAGACCCAGTACTTC. It specifies CASSDQGQETQYF.

The V gene is TRBV27, the J gene TRBJ2-4, with D uncertain. The CDR3 length is 14 residues. V dropped 5 bases and J dropped 0 bases, with 8 bases sitting between them. CDR1 is MNHEY and CDR2 is SMNVEV in the germline V gene (reference sequence). CDR3: CASSPAGAKNIQYF. The CDR3, as DNA: TGTGCCAGCAGTCCCGCAGGAGCCAAAAACATTCAGTACTTC.